A single sample gave rise to the 10 T cell receptor beta chains below, sequenced in a study of blood T cell repertoires in COVID-19. Repertoires were generated with immunoSEQ multiplex PCR, while TCRdb's copy carries only in-frame clones and drops some. The sample has around 250,000 clones; approximately 78% are singletons. Sequenced: peripheral blood. These TCRs come from a woman aged 18 to 35 with acute or convalescent COVID-19.

This chain links TRBV3-1 (or the pseudogene TRBV3-2) with TRBJ1-2; no clear D gene. V dropped 3 bases and J dropped 7 bases, with 9 bases sitting between them. This CDR3 contains 12 residues. In germline, CDR1 is LGHDT, CDR2 YNNKEL (reference sequence). The CDR3 protein is CASSHRSLGYTF. The CDR3 DNA reads TGTGCCAGCAGCCACCGCAGTCTTGGCTACACCTTC.

The genes are TRBV25-1 and TRBJ2-3, with 8 bases that match TRBD2. The ends lost 3 bases at V and 3 bases at J; junction bases unmatched: 5. Germline CDR1 is MGHDK and CDR2 is SYGVNS. The CDR3 is 15 amino acids. CDR3 DNA sequence: TGTGCCAGCAGTGACGAGCGGGAGAATACAGATACGCAGTATTTT. Translated, it gives CASSDERENTDTQYF.

The CDR3 spells CASSLGVNEQFF. CDR3 nucleotide sequence: TGTGCCAGCAGCTTAGGAGTCAATGAGCAGTTCTTC. The chain is built from TRBV7-9 and TRBJ2-1; unclear D gene. CDR1 and CDR2 (germline): SEHNR, FQNEAQ (reference sequence). The CDR3 is 12 amino acids. Trimming pared 1 base from V and 6 bases from J, leaving 4 bases between. Looking up the rest from reference TRBV7-9 and TRBJ2-1 gives the full variable domain: DTGVSQNPRHKITKRGQNVTFRCDPISEHNRLYWYRQTLGQGPEFLTYFQNEAQLEKSRLLSDRFSAERPKGSFSTLEIQRTEQGDSAMYLCASSLGVNEQFFGPGTRLTVL.

In this sample, this clone turned up a few times. The J gene is TRBJ2-5, the V gene TRBV5-1, with 9 bases that match TRBD1. Germline V CDR1 and CDR2: SGHRS, YFSETQ. This CDR3 spans 15 amino acids. Unmatched junction bases numbered 11, after V lost 7 bases and J lost 4 bases. CDR3 protein: CASGKRQGEGETQYF. The CDR3 DNA follows: TGCGCCAGCGGGAAGAGACAGGGGGAAGGAGAGACCCAGTACTTC. The full variable domain, rest sourced from reference TRBV5-1 and TRBJ2-5, is KAGVTQTPRYLIKTRGQQVTLSCSPISGHRSVSWYQQTPGQGLQFLFEYFSETQRNKGNFPGRFSGRQFSNSRSEMNVSTLELGDSALYLCASGKRQGEGETQYFGPGTRLLVL.

This clone was picked up a small number of times. This chain uses TRBV15 with TRBJ2-1, with TRBD1 identical over 7 bases. This CDR3 spans 13 amino acids. After removal of 8 bases from V and 3 bases from J, the junction contained 4 bases not matched to a gene. Germline CDR1 LNHNV, CDR2 YYDKDF (reference sequence). CDR3 region: CATEGGLYNEQFF. The CDR3 bases are TGTGCCACCGAAGGGGGCCTCTACAATGAGCAGTTCTTC.

This clone is a singleton in its sample. This chain connects TRBV18 to TRBJ1-4; TRBD1 agrees at 7 bases. CDR1 is KGHSH and CDR2 is LQKENI in the germline V gene. J was trimmed by 7 bases and V by 5 bases; bases with no gene match: 7. This CDR3 has 14 residues. In DNA, the CDR3 is TGTGCCAGCTCATCGACAGGGTTGCGTGAAAAACTGTTTTTT. Translation: CASSSTGLREKLFF.

The chain links TRBV27 to TRBJ2-3, with 10 bases that match TRBD2. Germline V gives CDR1 MNHEY, CDR2 SMNVEV (reference sequence). Trimming removed 5 bases from V and 3 bases from J; junction bases left unmatched: 11. CDR3 length equals 17 residues. The CDR3 nucleotides are TGTGCCAGCAGTCTTCGCCCTGGACTAGCGGTTACAGATACGCAGTATTTT. As protein: CASSLRPGLAVTDTQYF.

The rearrangement links TRBV6-5 to TRBJ2-1, with 8 bases fitting TRBD1. The CDR3 sequence is 16 residues long. Germline assignment: CDR1 MNHEY and CDR2 SVGAGI. The trim removed 2 bases at V and 4 bases at J, leaving 7 bases unmatched. This CDR3 reads CASSYGTGAGYNEQFF. In DNA, the CDR3 is TGTGCCAGCAGTTACGGGACAGGTGCGGGGTACAATGAGCAGTTCTTC.

There are a few counts of this clone. The chain links TRBV6-5 to TRBJ1-5; TRBD1 matches 10 bases. CDR3 length: 13 residues. Germline V gene sequence: CDR1 MNHEY, CDR2 SVGAGI. V lost 8 bases, J lost 6 bases, and 4 bases stayed unmatched. CDR3 amino acids: CASSGQGIQPQHF. As DNA, the CDR3 is TGTGCCAGCTCGGGACAGGGGATTCAGCCCCAGCATTTT.

The genes are TRBV10-3 and TRBJ2-7, with TRBD1 identical over 9 bases. Trimming at V came to 3 bases and at J to 5 bases, leaving 5 bases not matched to a gene. The CDR3 extends over 14 amino acids. Germline CDR1 and CDR2: ENHRY and SYGVKD. The CDR3 spells CAISEGTGIDEQYF. The CDR3 bases are TGTGCCATCAGTGAAGGGACAGGGATTGACGAGCAGTACTTC.